This TCR beta chain stems from a study of cytomegalovirus exposure and HLA in healthy donors. Looked up from germline, CDR1 is LNHDA and CDR2 is SQIVND (reference sequence). The CDR3 covers 17 residues. V was clipped by 3 bases and J by 1 base; unmatched bases: 7. Each donor was healthy, and each was a bone marrow donor. With regard to this clone: Its antigen is not identified.

Broader study findings: Cytomegalovirus-associated status was assigned to around 160 TCR beta chains. Available immune exposure information was restricted to CMV serostatus only. In a later analysis, specific HLA alleles were associated with 16,000 or so TCR beta sequences at a 0.05 false discovery rate.

Amplification used 60 Vbeta primers and 13 Jbeta primers. Using immunoSEQ multiplex PCR, the repertoire was profiled, and TCRdb retains in-frame clones only, with some absent. The table records 90,000 to 110,000 clones, around four fifths of them present only once. The V and J genes are TRBV19 and TRBJ2-7, with 12 bases that match TRBD1. The TCR was taken from a woman in her 40s in good health and CMV-seropositive. Material: PBMCs. CDR3 coding DNA: TGTGCCAGTAGTATGGGGGGGGACAGGGGGCTTTCCTACGAGCAGTACTTC. This codes for CASSMGGDRGLSYEQYF.